These 16 T cell receptor beta chains were all obtained from the same sample, sequenced in a study of T-cell memory formation after mild COVID-19. TCRdb passed the 5' RACE reads through MiXCR, listing each CDR3 protein once. The table lists 250,000 or so distinct CDR3 sequences, approximately 18% of them singletons. The sequencing sample was made of PBMCs or a T cell subset sorted from them (not recorded which). The origin of the receptors is a man aged 18-30 years who had mild COVID-19 (a few samples of this study predate the infection). Cell type and time point are not known.

This clonotype was recorded many times. The genes are TRBV6-2 or TRBV6-3 and TRBJ2-1, with 7 bases identical to TRBD2. Trimming took 2 bases from V and 3 from J; bases not matched to a gene: 7. The CDR3 is 16 amino acids. The germline V gene encodes CDR1 MNHEY and CDR2 SVGEGT. In DNA, the CDR3 is TGTGCCAGCAGTTACGGGTGGCGGGGGAACTACAATGAGCAGTTCTTC. Translation: CASSYGWRGNYNEQFF.

This clonotype turned up a few times. The chain joins TRBV10-3 to TRBJ2-6; the D gene is possibly TRBD1 (5 bases). The germline CDR1 and CDR2 sequences are ENHRY and SYGVKD. V was shortened by 5 bases and J by 2 bases, with 7 bases between the two germline ends. The CDR3 has 14 residues. The CDR3 spells CAISPQAGANVLTF. The CDR3 DNA reads TGTGCCATCAGTCCACAGGCTGGGGCCAACGTCCTGACTTTC.

This clonotype was seen ten or more times. This chain joins TRBV2 and TRBJ1-2; weak D call: TRBD1 (6 bases). The CDR3 loop spans 12 amino acids. Germline assignment: CDR1 SNHLY and CDR2 FYNNEI. The V end lost 8 bases, the J end lost 5 bases, and 12 bases lay between the germline ends. CDR3 DNA: TGTGCCAGCGAAGGGGGAGTTTATGGCTACACCTTC. It encodes CASEGGVYGYTF.

V and J are TRBV29-1 and TRBJ2-3; TRBD2 matches at 10 bases. CDR1 and CDR2 (germline): SQVTM, ANQGSEA. V shed 6 bases, J shed 1 base, and the junction held 4 bases outside the gene matches. This CDR3 has 14 amino acids. The CDR3 protein is CSVAGTSGTDTQYF. The CDR3 DNA reads TGCAGCGTGGCCGGGACTAGCGGCACAGATACGCAGTATTTT.

This clonotype has more than one count but fewer than ten. V and J are TRBV12-3 or TRBV12-4 and TRBJ2-2; 11 bases agree with TRBD1. The CDR3 sequence is 15 residues long. The ends lost 4 bases at V and 8 bases at J; junction bases unmatched: 6. DNA of the CDR3: TGTGCCAGCAGTTACGGACAGGGGGCCTGGGGGGAGCTGTTTTTT. The encoded protein is CASSYGQGAWGELFF.

The chain couples TRBV10-3 to TRBJ1-1; possible D gene TRBD1, 5 bases. The CDR3 length is 15 residues. V dropped 3 bases and J dropped 5 bases, with 16 bases sitting between them. The germline V gene encodes CDR1 ENHRY and CDR2 SYGVKD. The CDR3 sequence is CAISDDMLRGTEAFF. In nucleotides, the CDR3 is TGTGCCATCAGTGATGACATGCTGCGGGGGACTGAAGCTTTCTTT.

The V gene is TRBV20-1, the J gene TRBJ2-4; 12 bases are a match to TRBD2. Losses at the gene ends were 4 bases for V and 7 bases for J; bases not matched to a gene: 5. Germline loops: CDR1 DFQATT, CDR2 SNEGSKA (reference sequence). The CDR3 consists of 14 residues. The CDR3 spells CSATSGGARNIQYF. The DNA of the CDR3 is TGCAGTGCTACTAGCGGGGGGGCCCGGAACATTCAGTACTTC.

This clonotype has a handful of counts. Here the CDR3 reads CSAREMTSGVIRDEQFF. The CDR3 DNA reads TGCAGTGCTAGAGAAATGACTAGCGGGGTCATCCGGGATGAGCAGTTCTTC. The V call is TRBV20-1, the J call TRBJ2-1; 11 positions match TRBD2. The V segment lost 0 bases and the J segment 8 bases; nucleotides outside the gene matches: 12. CDR3 length equals 17 residues. Germline V gene sequence: CDR1 DFQATT, CDR2 SNEGSKA (reference sequence).

This clonotype was seen a handful of times. V usage is TRBV25-1 and J usage is TRBJ2-5; D call uncertain. Trimming removed 0 bases at V and 9 bases at J, with 11 bases between. Germline V gene lookup returns CDR1 MGHDK and CDR2 SYGVNS. The CDR3 is made up of 13 amino acids. The CDR3 spells CASSEYEEMAQYF. The CDR3 DNA is TGTGCCAGCAGTGAATACGAAGAGATGGCCCAGTACTTC.

This clonotype was picked up a small number of times. This chain links TRBV6-5 with TRBJ1-4; possible D gene TRBD1, 6 bases. The ends were cut back, 5 bases at V and 3 bases at J, with 13 bases in the middle. CDR1 and CDR2 from the germline V gene are MNHEY and SVGAGI. The CDR3 runs 15 residues. The CDR3 nucleotides are TGTGCCAGCAGTCAGGGGACGGCAGCTAATGAAAAACTGTTTTTT. Translated: CASSQGTAANEKLFF.

In its sample, this clonotype was seen a few times. The chain links TRBV7-8 to TRBJ2-2; tentative D call: TRBD1 (5 bases). This CDR3 has 14 residues. Germline loops: CDR1 SGHVS, CDR2 FQNEAQ. The V end lost 10 bases, the J end lost 1 base, and 13 bases lay between the germline ends. The CDR3 protein is CATSDSGNTGELFF. The CDR3 DNA sequence: TGTGCCACCTCAGACAGTGGGAACACCGGGGAGCTGTTTTTT.

Judged by abundance, this clonotype is medium-sized. The chain employs TRBV27 and TRBJ2-7; the match to TRBD2 covers 8 bases. Germline V gene data show CDR1 as MNHEY and CDR2 as SMNVEV (reference sequence). The CDR3 covers 15 residues. The V gene end was trimmed by 1 base and the J gene end by 1 base; junction bases not matched to a gene: 3. The CDR3 reads CASSLLAGSSYEQYF. The CDR3 bases are TGTGCCAGCAGTTTATTAGCGGGGTCTTCCTACGAGCAGTACTTC.

This clonotype showed up just a few times. The genes are TRBV6-2 or TRBV6-3 and TRBJ1-1; D is ambiguous. This CDR3 is built from 12 residues. Germline CDR1 is MNHEY and CDR2 is SVGEGT. V lost 2 bases to trimming and J lost 1 base, with 2 bases between them. CDR3 nucleotides: TGTGCCAGCAGTTACACGAACACTGAAGCTTTCTTT. Translation: CASSYTNTEAFF.

This clonotype has only a few counts. The rearrangement joins TRBV20-1 to TRBJ2-1; TRBD2 agrees at 10 bases. CDR3 length: 16 residues. From germline, CDR1 is DFQATT and CDR2 SNEGSKA (reference sequence). V dropped 6 bases and J dropped 2; count of bases not matched to a gene: 10. CDR3 protein: CSAGAGGPVTYNEQFF. CDR3 coding DNA: TGCAGTGCGGGAGCGGGGGGGCCAGTAACCTACAATGAGCAGTTCTTC.

This sequence joins TRBV6-6 and TRBJ1-4; possible D gene TRBD1, 6 bases. The CDR3 sequence is 16 residues long. V was clipped by 7 bases and J by 2 bases, with 17 bases between them. The germline gives CDR1 MNHNY, CDR2 SVGAGI (reference sequence). Here the CDR3 reads CASNRGGLGTNEKLFF. The CDR3 DNA sequence: TGTGCCAGCAACAGAGGGGGGCTGGGGACTAATGAAAAACTGTTTTTT.

In this sample, this clonotype turned up a few times. The chain carries TRBV7-6 and TRBJ2-7; the D is unclear. V was trimmed by 1 base and J by 3 bases, leaving 7 bases between them. Germline values: CDR1 SGHVS, CDR2 FNYEAQ. CDR3 length: 13 residues. The CDR3 DNA reads TGTGCCAGCAGCTTAGGGTACGGCTACGAGCAGTACGTC. Translation gives CASSLGYGYEQYV.